This T cell receptor (beta chain) was obtained from a study of OX40 agonist ivuxolimab in advanced cancers. The study's findings and limits: The authors did not determine the antigen specificity of the expanded peripheral T cells.

The CDR3 has 17 residues. The V and J ends lost 4 bases and 0 bases, in that order; junction bases with no gene match: 8. Per germline, CDR1 LNHDA and CDR2 SQIVND (reference sequence). Repertoires were generated with immunoSEQ multiplex PCR, while TCRdb's copy carries only in-frame clones and drops some. Here the sample spans tens of thousands of clones, over 80% being singletons. A remark on this clone: What it recognizes is unknown.

The chain uses TRBV19 and TRBJ2-1; 8 positions agree with TRBD1. The sample consisted of CD4+ or CD8+ T cells sorted from blood, taken in a trial of the OX40 agonist ivuxolimab. The origin of this receptor is an adult with an advanced solid tumor such as melanoma, head and neck, liver or kidney cancer. CDR3 sequence (DNA): TGTGCCAGTAGTACCCGGACAGGGCGGAGCTCCTACAATGAGCAGTTCTTC. Amino acids: CASSTRTGRSSYNEQFF. The full variable domain, rest sourced from reference TRBV19 and TRBJ2-1, is DGGITQSPKYLFRKEGQNVTLSCEQNLNHDAMYWYRQDPGQGLRLIYYSQIVNDFQKGDIAEGYSVSREKKESFPLTVTSAQKNPTAFYLCASSTRTGRSSYNEQFFGPGTRLTVL.